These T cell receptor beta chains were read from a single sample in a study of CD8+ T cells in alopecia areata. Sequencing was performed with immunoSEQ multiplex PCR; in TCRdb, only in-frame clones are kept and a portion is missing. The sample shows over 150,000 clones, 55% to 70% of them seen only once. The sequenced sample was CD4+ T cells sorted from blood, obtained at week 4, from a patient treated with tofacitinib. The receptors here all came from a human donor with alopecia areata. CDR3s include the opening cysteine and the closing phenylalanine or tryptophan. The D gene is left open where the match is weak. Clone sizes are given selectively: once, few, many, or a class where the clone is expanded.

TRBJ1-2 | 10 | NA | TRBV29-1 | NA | CSVEDYGYTF | TGCAGCGTTGAGGACTATGGCTACACCTTC
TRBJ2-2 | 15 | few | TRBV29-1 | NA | CSVGEWRFNTGELFF | TGCAGCGTTGGGGAGTGGCGGTTTAACACCGGGGAGCTGTTTTTT
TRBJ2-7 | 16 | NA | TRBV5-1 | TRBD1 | CASSYTAGTDLYEQYF | TGCGCCAGCAGCTATACCGCCGGGACAGACCTCTACGAGCAGTACTTC
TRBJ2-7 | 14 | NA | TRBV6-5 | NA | CASSYLQGQSEQYF | TGTGCCAGCAGTTACCTCCAAGGACAGTCCGAGCAGTACTTC
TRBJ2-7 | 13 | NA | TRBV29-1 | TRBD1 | CSARTGGGYEQYF | TGCAGCGCCCGGACAGGGGGAGGTTACGAGCAGTACTTC
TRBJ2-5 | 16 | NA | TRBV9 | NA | CASSVRGALGQETQYF | TGTGCCAGCAGCGTACGAGGGGCGCTCGGACAAGAGACCCAGTACTTC
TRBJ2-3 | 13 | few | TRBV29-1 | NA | CSVRKGYTDTQYF | TGCAGCGTCCGGAAAGGTTACACAGATACGCAGTATTTT
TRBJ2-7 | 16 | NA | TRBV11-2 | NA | CASSLRRTASLYEQYF | TGTGCCAGCAGCTTAAGACGCACCGCCAGCCTATACGAGCAGTACTTC
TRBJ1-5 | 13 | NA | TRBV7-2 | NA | CASSLDPSQPQHF | TGTGCCAGCAGCTTAGACCCCTCCCAGCCCCAGCATTTT
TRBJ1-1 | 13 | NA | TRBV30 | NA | CAWTKFRSNEAFF | TGTGCCTGGACCAAATTCCGATCCAATGAAGCTTTCTTT
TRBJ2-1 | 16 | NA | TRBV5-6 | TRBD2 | CASSLFGGRIYNEQFF | TGTGCCAGCAGCTTGTTCGGCGGGAGAATCTACAATGAGCAGTTCTTC
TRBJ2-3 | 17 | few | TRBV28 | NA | CASLRGDGTQRTDTQYF | TGTGCCAGCCTTCGAGGGGACGGGACCCAAAGGACAGATACGCAGTATTTT
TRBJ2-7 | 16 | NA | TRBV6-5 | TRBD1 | CASSSLRDRGIHEQYF | TGTGCCAGCAGTTCCCTCCGGGACAGGGGTATACACGAGCAGTACTTC
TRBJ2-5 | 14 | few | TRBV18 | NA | CASSPQAGKETQYF | TGTGCCAGCTCACCACAGGCAGGGAAAGAGACCCAGTACTTC
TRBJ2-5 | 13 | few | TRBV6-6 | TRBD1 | CASSGQGGETQYF | TGTGCCAGCAGCGGACAGGGGGGGGAGACCCAGTACTTC
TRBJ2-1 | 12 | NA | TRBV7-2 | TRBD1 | CATGTAYNEQFF | TGTGCCACTGGGACAGCGTACAATGAGCAGTTCTTC
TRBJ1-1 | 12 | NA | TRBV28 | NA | CASSSPRTEAFF | TGTGCCAGCAGCTCTCCCCGCACTGAAGCTTTCTTT